This note documents a single TCR beta chain sequence. Germline-derived CDR1 and CDR2 are LGHDT and YNNKEL (reference sequence). This CDR3 has 13 residues. With 2 bases removed from V and 7 bases from J, the gap between germline ends came to 11 bases. The entry originates in a study of blood T cell repertoires in COVID-19. Across the whole study: The United States, Italy and Spain supplied acute and convalescent COVID-19 samples. Nucleic acid was either cDNA or gDNA, and it came from T cells, B-cell-depleted T cells, or PBMCs.

Original methodology: Nucleated cell number was recorded as an estimate derived from reference gene primer amplification. Method: immunoSEQ multiplex PCR; TCRdb's copy keeps in-frame clones and lacks some. V and J calls and clone size come straight from that table; D and trimming were deduced from the DNA. In the table there are roughly 100,000 clones, 84% of which are singletons. V and J are TRBV3-1 (or the pseudogene TRBV3-2) and TRBJ1-2; D gene unclear. The sequence came from a man aged 70-80 years with active or convalescent COVID-19. The sequenced sample was peripheral blood. This CDR3 is CASSQRAGLGYTF. In nucleotides, the CDR3 is TGTGCCAGCAGCCAAAGAGCCGGACTTGGCTACACCTTC.